The T cell receptor beta chain under discussion was sequenced for a study of CD8+CD57+ T cells in acquired aplastic anemia. Patients chosen for sequencing had CD8+CD57+ cells that had expanded, as shown by flow cytometry. CDR1 is SGHTA and CDR2 is FQGTGA in the germline V gene. CDR3 size: 17 residues. V was shortened by 2 bases and J by 5 bases, with 19 bases between the two germline ends. This clonotype was seen repeatedly, ten times or more. Its antigen is currently unknown. General observations from the study: Patients and controls turned out to have 25 to 30 CD8+ CDR3 sequences in common. The study found no significant CD8+ Simpson's diversity difference between patients and controls.

Profiling of TCR beta VDJ combinations and CDR3 sequences used genomic DNA as template. TCRdb ran MiXCR on the reads and lists one entry per CDR3 protein. The sample has approximately 220,000 distinct CDR3 sequences, 47% seen once. The sequence came from a human donor with aplastic anemia. The sequenced sample was sorted CD4+, CD8+, or CD8+CD57+ T cells (not recorded which) from PBMCs. V and J are TRBV7-3 and TRBJ2-1, with D possibly called TRBD1 or TRBD2 (5 bases each). The CDR3 sequence: CASSLWGTAAIDNEQFF. DNA for the CDR3: TGTGCCAGCAGCTTATGGGGGACGGCCGCGATTGACAATGAGCAGTTCTTC.